The rows below give T cell receptor beta chains drawn from one sample of a study of blood T cell repertoires in COVID-19. Using immunoSEQ multiplex PCR, the repertoire was profiled, and TCRdb retains in-frame clones only, with some absent. The repertoire holds 380,000 or so clones, with 70% to 90% as singletons. Sequencing input: peripheral blood. The origin of the receptors is a man aged 40-49 years with acute or convalescent COVID-19. CDR3s include the opening cysteine and the closing phenylalanine or tryptophan. D genes are given only for firm matches. Expanded clones are given a class, and other clones once, few, many or no size at all.

V gene: TRBV4-2
D gene: TRBD2
clone size: .
J gene: TRBJ2-1
CDR3 DNA: TGTGCCAGCAGCCAAGATCTGCTAGCGGGGACCTACAATGAGCAGTTCTTC
CDR3 protein: CASSQDLLAGTYNEQFF

V gene: TRBV19
D gene: .
clone size: .
J gene: TRBJ1-4
CDR3 DNA: TGTGCCAGTAGTATTGGGCAGGGAACGGATGAAAAACTGTTTTTT
CDR3 protein: CASSIGQGTDEKLFF

V gene: TRBV2
D gene: .
clone size: .
J gene: TRBJ2-7
CDR3 DNA: TGTGCCAGCAGTAGTCCCCTAGCCTCCTACGAGCAGTACTTC
CDR3 protein: CASSSPLASYEQYF

V gene: TRBV19
D gene: .
clone size: .
J gene: TRBJ1-1
CDR3 DNA: TGTGCCAGTACCGATGGCGGGGTGCGGTGGGACACTGAAGCTTTCTTT
CDR3 protein: CASTDGGVRWDTEAFF

V gene: TRBV6-2/TRBV6-3
D gene: TRBD1
clone size: .
J gene: TRBJ2-7
CDR3 DNA: TGTGCCAGCAGTTACGTTTCGGGACAGGGTTTCTACGAGCAGTACTTC
CDR3 protein: CASSYVSGQGFYEQYF

V gene: TRBV27
D gene: .
clone size: .
J gene: TRBJ1-1
CDR3 DNA: TGTGCCAGCAGTTACACATCGACCGCAGGTTCGGAAGCTTTCTTT
CDR3 protein: CASSYTSTAGSEAFF

V gene: TRBV5-1
D gene: .
clone size: .
J gene: TRBJ1-1
CDR3 DNA: TGCGCCAGCAGCTTGGGGGTTTCCGAACGTCTGATACCCTCGGGGGCTTTCTTT
CDR3 protein: CASSLGVSERLIPSGAFF

V gene: TRBV10-3
D gene: .
clone size: .
J gene: TRBJ1-2
CDR3 DNA: TGTGCCATCAGCGCCACAGGGTTCGGCTACACCTTC
CDR3 protein: CAISATGFGYTF

V gene: TRBV19
D gene: TRBD1
clone size: .
J gene: TRBJ1-6
CDR3 DNA: TGTGCCAGTAGAGCCGACAGGGGCTATAATTCACCCCTCCACTTT
CDR3 protein: CASRADRGYNSPLHF

V gene: TRBV6-6
D gene: TRBD1
clone size: .
J gene: TRBJ2-5
CDR3 DNA: TGTGCCAGCACCGATTGGTCAGGGGGAGAGACCCAGTACTTC
CDR3 protein: CASTDWSGGETQYF

V gene: TRBV28
D gene: .
clone size: .
J gene: TRBJ1-2
CDR3 DNA: TGTGCCAGCAGCGCTACCCCGGTCTCTCTTTATGGCTACACCTTC
CDR3 protein: CASSATPVSLYGYTF

V gene: TRBV3-1/TRBV3-2
D gene: TRBD2
clone size: .
J gene: TRBJ2-1
CDR3 DNA: TGTGCCAGCAGCCAAGTTTTTGGGATCTTGGGGAGGGAGACGTCATCCTACAATGAGCAGTTCTTC
CDR3 protein: CASSQVFGILGRETSSYNEQFF

V gene: TRBV19
D gene: .
clone size: .
J gene: TRBJ1-4
CDR3 DNA: TGTGCCAGTAGTAAACCCAAATCGGGACTTAATGAAAAACTGTTTTTT
CDR3 protein: CASSKPKSGLNEKLFF

V gene: TRBV9
D gene: TRBD1
clone size: .
J gene: TRBJ1-2
CDR3 DNA: TGTGCCAGCAGCGTAGGTGTGACAGGGGGCTCGGGCTACACCTTC
CDR3 protein: CASSVGVTGGSGYTF

V gene: TRBV7-9
D gene: .
clone size: .
J gene: TRBJ1-5
CDR3 DNA: TGTGCCAGCAGCTTAGGGGCTCAGCCCCAGCATTTT
CDR3 protein: CASSLGAQPQHF

V gene: TRBV25-1
D gene: TRBD1
clone size: .
J gene: TRBJ1-6
CDR3 DNA: TGTGCCAGCAGTGTGGGACAGGGGAATTCACCCCTCCACTTT
CDR3 protein: CASSVGQGNSPLHF

V gene: TRBV11-3
D gene: .
clone size: .
J gene: TRBJ2-3
CDR3 DNA: TGTGCCAGCAGCTTTTTGAGCGATGGTACGCAGTATTTT
CDR3 protein: CASSFLSDGTQYF

V gene: TRBV28
D gene: .
clone size: .
J gene: TRBJ2-1
CDR3 DNA: TGTGCCAGCAGTATCCGGGACATCCCAGGAAATGAGCAGTTCTTC
CDR3 protein: CASSIRDIPGNEQFF

V gene: TRBV27
D gene: TRBD2
clone size: .
J gene: TRBJ2-7
CDR3 DNA: TGTGCCAGCAGTTCTGGACTAGCGGGATGGGTGCAGTACTTC
CDR3 protein: CASSSGLAGWVQYF

V gene: TRBV7-9
D gene: .
clone size: .
J gene: TRBJ2-7
CDR3 DNA: TGTGCCAGCAGCGTTCTTCGGGAGGAGCAGTACTTC
CDR3 protein: CASSVLREEQYF

V gene: TRBV7-6
D gene: .
clone size: .
J gene: TRBJ2-3
CDR3 DNA: TGTGCCAGCAGCGCCCGACTTAACACAGATACGCAGTATTTT
CDR3 protein: CASSARLNTDTQYF

V gene: TRBV24-1
D gene: .
clone size: .
J gene: TRBJ1-4
CDR3 DNA: TGTGCCACCAGTGATTCGGGGTTCTGGGGTGAAAAACTGTTTTTT
CDR3 protein: CATSDSGFWGEKLFF

V gene: TRBV5-8
D gene: TRBD2
clone size: .
J gene: TRBJ2-1
CDR3 DNA: TGTGCCAGCAGCCCACTAGCGCCCATCTCCTACGGGGAGCAGTTCTTC
CDR3 protein: CASSPLAPISYGEQFF

V gene: TRBV15
D gene: TRBD2
clone size: .
J gene: TRBJ2-7
CDR3 DNA: TGTGCCACCAGCAGAGATCAGACTAGCGGGGGAAACTCCTACGAGCAGTACTTC
CDR3 protein: CATSRDQTSGGNSYEQYF

V gene: TRBV4-3
D gene: TRBD1
clone size: .
J gene: TRBJ1-2
CDR3 DNA: TGCGCCAGCAGCCAGGACAGGGCATCTAACTATGGCTACACCTTC
CDR3 protein: CASSQDRASNYGYTF

V gene: TRBV5-1
D gene: TRBD1
clone size: .
J gene: TRBJ1-2
CDR3 DNA: TGCGCCAGCAGCTTGGGAGCCCCGGGACAGAGGGGCTATGGCTACACCTTC
CDR3 protein: CASSLGAPGQRGYGYTF

V gene: TRBV30
D gene: TRBD2
clone size: .
J gene: TRBJ2-7
CDR3 DNA: TGTGCCTGGAGTAGCGGACAGCGGGGGGAGCAGTACTTC
CDR3 protein: CAWSSGQRGEQYF

V gene: TRBV2
D gene: TRBD1
clone size: .
J gene: TRBJ1-1
CDR3 DNA: TGTGCCAGCACACTACCCGTGGGACAGGGGATACTTTCGAACACTGAAGCTTTCTTT
CDR3 protein: CASTLPVGQGILSNTEAFF

V gene: TRBV2
D gene: .
clone size: .
J gene: TRBJ2-6
CDR3 DNA: TGTGCCAGCATAGGAGCCTCTGGGGCCAACGTCCTGACTTTC
CDR3 protein: CASIGASGANVLTF

V gene: TRBV5-4
D gene: TRBD1
clone size: once
J gene: TRBJ2-7
CDR3 DNA: TGTGCCAGCAGCTTTGGGACAGTCTACGAGCAGTACTTC
CDR3 protein: CASSFGTVYEQYF

V gene: TRBV10-3
D gene: .
clone size: .
J gene: TRBJ2-3
CDR3 DNA: TGTGCCATCAGTGAGTCGAGGAGCACAGATACGCAGTATTTT
CDR3 protein: CAISESRSTDTQYF

V gene: TRBV9
D gene: .
clone size: .
J gene: TRBJ1-2
CDR3 DNA: TGTGCCAGCAGACCTACGACAGGACCAGATGGGGGCTACACCTTC
CDR3 protein: CASRPTTGPDGGYTF

V gene: TRBV14
D gene: .
clone size: .
J gene: TRBJ1-2
CDR3 DNA: TGTGCCAGCAGCCTGGGGGGTCGGGCCGGCTACACCTTC
CDR3 protein: CASSLGGRAGYTF

V gene: TRBV21-1
D gene: .
clone size: .
J gene: TRBJ1-1
CDR3 DNA: TGTGCCCGTTCGAACCAGGGGAGGAACACTGAAGCTTTCTTT
CDR3 protein: CARSNQGRNTEAFF

V gene: TRBV6-6
D gene: .
clone size: .
J gene: TRBJ1-5
CDR3 DNA: TGTGCCAGCAGCCTCCAGGTTAGCAATCAGCCCCAGCATTTT
CDR3 protein: CASSLQVSNQPQHF

V gene: TRBV29-1
D gene: .
clone size: .
J gene: TRBJ1-2
CDR3 DNA: TGCAGCGTTGAATTCGGGGAAAACTATGGCTACACCTTC
CDR3 protein: CSVEFGENYGYTF

V gene: TRBV6-5
D gene: .
clone size: .
J gene: TRBJ2-5
CDR3 DNA: TGTGCCAGCACTCCCACTGCGGGGCCCGAGACCCAGTACTTC
CDR3 protein: CASTPTAGPETQYF

V gene: TRBV28
D gene: TRBD2
clone size: .
J gene: TRBJ2-1
CDR3 DNA: TGTGCCAGCAGTTCGCTAGCGGCACCTTACAATGAGCAGTTCTTC
CDR3 protein: CASSSLAAPYNEQFF

V gene: TRBV6-5
D gene: .
clone size: .
J gene: TRBJ2-1
CDR3 DNA: TGTGCCAGCACCTTTACAGGATCGGTCGGCAATGAGCAGTTCTTC
CDR3 protein: CASTFTGSVGNEQFF

V gene: TRBV6-5
D gene: TRBD1
clone size: .
J gene: TRBJ2-7
CDR3 DNA: TGTGCCAGCAGTTACAGTCCAGGGGGCAGGGGCTACGAGCAGTACTTC
CDR3 protein: CASSYSPGGRGYEQYF

V gene: TRBV27
D gene: .
clone size: .
J gene: TRBJ1-1
CDR3 DNA: TGTGCCAGCAGTTTAAGTTCGTGGGGCGTAAGAACTGAAGCTTTCTTT
CDR3 protein: CASSLSSWGVRTEAFF

V gene: TRBV7-9
D gene: TRBD1
clone size: few
J gene: TRBJ1-2
CDR3 DNA: TGTGCCAGCAGCGCGACAGGGTCGGGCTACACCTTC
CDR3 protein: CASSATGSGYTF

V gene: TRBV12-5
D gene: TRBD1
clone size: .
J gene: TRBJ1-1
CDR3 DNA: TGTGCTAGTGGTTTGGGGGACAGTATGAACACTGAAGCTTTCTTT
CDR3 protein: CASGLGDSMNTEAFF

V gene: TRBV28
D gene: .
clone size: .
J gene: TRBJ1-6
CDR3 DNA: TGTGCCAGCACCTCCCGCCCTCCTATAATCTCACCCCTCCACTTT
CDR3 protein: CASTSRPPIISPLHF

V gene: TRBV4-1
D gene: .
clone size: .
J gene: TRBJ1-5
CDR3 DNA: TGCGCCAGCAGCCGCACAACAGGGTCCCGTTCCAATCAGCCCCAGCATTTT
CDR3 protein: CASSRTTGSRSNQPQHF

V gene: TRBV9
D gene: .
clone size: .
J gene: TRBJ1-5
CDR3 DNA: TGTGCCAGCAGCGTAGCTGGGGGGGACGGCCCCATTAGCAATCAGCCCCAGCATTTT
CDR3 protein: CASSVAGGDGPISNQPQHF

V gene: TRBV6-5
D gene: .
clone size: .
J gene: TRBJ1-1
CDR3 DNA: TGTGCCAGCAGTTACTCCGCGACAGGAGAAGCTTTCTTT
CDR3 protein: CASSYSATGEAFF

V gene: TRBV9
D gene: .
clone size: .
J gene: TRBJ1-1
CDR3 DNA: TGTGCCAGCAGCGTAGTACAGAACACTGAAGCTTTCTTT
CDR3 protein: CASSVVQNTEAFF

V gene: TRBV28
D gene: .
clone size: few
J gene: TRBJ1-1
CDR3 DNA: TGTGCCAGCAGTGCCACGACAGATCTGAACACTGAAGCTTTCTTT
CDR3 protein: CASSATTDLNTEAFF

V gene: TRBV5-4
D gene: TRBD1
clone size: .
J gene: TRBJ1-1
CDR3 DNA: TGTGCCAGCAGCTTTGCAGGGGGCCGTTTTGTGGACACTGAAGCTTTCTTT
CDR3 protein: CASSFAGGRFVDTEAFF